The sequence of this T cell receptor beta chain was determined in a study of cytomegalovirus exposure and HLA in healthy donors. This CDR3 is built from 14 residues. The germline CDR1 and CDR2 sequences are SGHVS and FQNEAQ. The V end was cut by 5 bases, the J end by 5 bases, with 16 bases between. Primers: 60 Vbeta forward and 13 Jbeta reverse. Method: immunoSEQ multiplex PCR; TCRdb's copy keeps in-frame clones and lacks some. Of 80,000 or so clones listed, less than 80% are singletons. On this clone itself: No antigen is known for it.

Study results and caveats: Presence/absence analyses took donor sequencing depth as roughly uniform. TCR beta chain V- and J-gene trimming was linked, in a later analysis, to a missense variant in DCLRE1C. Later analysis reportedly placed an Asian-associated ancestry cluster below the roughly 640-donor mean in N-insertions. Another analysis was done later, and it associated fewer than 20,000 TCR beta sequences with HLA alleles at 0.05 false discovery rate.

This TCR came from a woman in her thirties or forties in good health and CMV-seronegative. The chain joins TRBV7-8 to TRBJ2-7; TRBD1 is a possible D gene (6 bases). The sample taken for sequencing was PBMCs. The CDR3 protein is CASSPGHRRDEQYF. The CDR3 DNA follows: TGTGCCAGCAGCCCGGGACATAGAAGAGACGAGCAGTACTTC.